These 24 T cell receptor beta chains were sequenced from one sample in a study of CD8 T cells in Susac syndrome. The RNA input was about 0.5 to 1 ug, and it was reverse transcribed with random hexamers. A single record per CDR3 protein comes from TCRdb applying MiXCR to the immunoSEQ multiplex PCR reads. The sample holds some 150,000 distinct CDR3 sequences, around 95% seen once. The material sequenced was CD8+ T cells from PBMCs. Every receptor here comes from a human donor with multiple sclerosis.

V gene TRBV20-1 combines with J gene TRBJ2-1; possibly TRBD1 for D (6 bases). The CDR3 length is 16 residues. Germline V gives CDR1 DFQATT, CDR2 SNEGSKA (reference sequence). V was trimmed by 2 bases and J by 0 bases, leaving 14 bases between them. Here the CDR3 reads CSARSAGVISYNEQFF. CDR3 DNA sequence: TGCAGTGCTAGATCGGCAGGGGTTATCTCCTACAATGAGCAGTTCTTC.

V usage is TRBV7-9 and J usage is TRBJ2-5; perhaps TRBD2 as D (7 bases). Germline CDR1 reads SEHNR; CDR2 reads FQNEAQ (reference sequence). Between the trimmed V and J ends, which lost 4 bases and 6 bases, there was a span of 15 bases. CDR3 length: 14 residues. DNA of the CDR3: TGTGCCAGCAGCTCGGCGGGGGCGGGGCAGACCCAGTACTTC. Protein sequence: CASSSAGAGQTQYF.

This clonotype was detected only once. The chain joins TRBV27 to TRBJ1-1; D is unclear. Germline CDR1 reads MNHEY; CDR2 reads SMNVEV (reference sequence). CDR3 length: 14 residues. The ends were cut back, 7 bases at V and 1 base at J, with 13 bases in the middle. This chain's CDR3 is CASTPRGGNTEAFF. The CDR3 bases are TGTGCCAGCACTCCCCGGGGAGGGAACACTGAAGCTTTCTTT.

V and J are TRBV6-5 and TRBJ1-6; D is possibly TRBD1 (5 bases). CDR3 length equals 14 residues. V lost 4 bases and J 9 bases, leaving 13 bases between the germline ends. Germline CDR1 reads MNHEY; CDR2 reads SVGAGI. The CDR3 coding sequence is TGTGCCAGCAGTTCACAGGCATGGGGTTCACCCCTCCACTTT. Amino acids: CASSSQAWGSPLHF.

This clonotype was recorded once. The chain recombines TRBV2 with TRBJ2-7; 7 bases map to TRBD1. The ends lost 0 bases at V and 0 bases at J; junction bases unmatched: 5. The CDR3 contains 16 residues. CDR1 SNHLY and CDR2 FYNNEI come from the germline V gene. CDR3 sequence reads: CASSEASTGSSYEQYF. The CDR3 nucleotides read TGTGCCAGCAGTGAAGCCTCGACAGGGAGCTCCTACGAGCAGTACTTC.

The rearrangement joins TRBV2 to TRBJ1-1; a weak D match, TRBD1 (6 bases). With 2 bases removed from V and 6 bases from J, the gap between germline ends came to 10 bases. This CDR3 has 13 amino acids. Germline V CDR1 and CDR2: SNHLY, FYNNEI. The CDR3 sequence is CASSELGGPEAFF. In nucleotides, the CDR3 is TGTGCCAGCAGTGAACTGGGGGGCCCTGAAGCTTTCTTT.

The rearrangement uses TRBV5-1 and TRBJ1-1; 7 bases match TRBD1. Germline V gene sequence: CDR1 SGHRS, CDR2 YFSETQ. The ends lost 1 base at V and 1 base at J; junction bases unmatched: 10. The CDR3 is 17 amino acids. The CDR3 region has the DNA TGCGCCAGCAGCTTGATTTATCAGGGACAGCCGAACACTGAAGCTTTCTTT. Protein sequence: CASSLIYQGQPNTEAFF.

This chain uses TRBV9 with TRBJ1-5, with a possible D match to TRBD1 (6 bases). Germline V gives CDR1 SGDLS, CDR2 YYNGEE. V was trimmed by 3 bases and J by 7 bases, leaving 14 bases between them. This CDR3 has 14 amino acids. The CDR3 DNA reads TGTGCCAGCAGCGCGACCCCGGGGGCGCAGCCCCAGCATTTT. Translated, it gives CASSATPGAQPQHF. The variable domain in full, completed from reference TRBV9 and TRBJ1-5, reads DSGVTQTPKHLITATGQRVTLRCSPRSGDLSVYWYQQSLDQGLQFLIQYYNGEERAKGNILERFSAQQFPDLHSELNLSSLELGDSALYFCASSATPGAQPQHFGDGTRLSIL.

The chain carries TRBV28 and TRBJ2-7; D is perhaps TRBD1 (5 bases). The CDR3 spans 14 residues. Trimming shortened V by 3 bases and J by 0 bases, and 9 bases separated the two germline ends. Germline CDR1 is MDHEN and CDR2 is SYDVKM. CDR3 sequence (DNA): TGTGCCAGCAGTTTTGACAGCTTCTCCTACGAGCAGTACTTC. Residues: CASSFDSFSYEQYF.

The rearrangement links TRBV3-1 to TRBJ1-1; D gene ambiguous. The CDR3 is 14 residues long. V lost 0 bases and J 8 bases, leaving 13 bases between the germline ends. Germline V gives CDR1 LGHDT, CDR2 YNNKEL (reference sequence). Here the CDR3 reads CASSQDRGVGEAFF. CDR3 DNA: TGTGCCAGCAGCCAAGATCGCGGGGTGGGGGAAGCTTTCTTT. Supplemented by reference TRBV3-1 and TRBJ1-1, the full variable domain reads DTAVSQTPKYLVTQMGNDKSIKCEQNLGHDTMYWYKQDSKKFLKIMFSYNNKELIINETVPNRFSPKSPDKAHLNLHINSLELGDSAVYFCASSQDRGVGEAFFGQGTRLTVV.

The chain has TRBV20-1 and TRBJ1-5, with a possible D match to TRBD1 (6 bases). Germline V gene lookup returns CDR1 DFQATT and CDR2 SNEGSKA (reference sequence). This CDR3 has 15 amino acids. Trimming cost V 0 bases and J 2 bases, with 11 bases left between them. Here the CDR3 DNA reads TGCAGTGCTAGAGATAACAGGGTGGGCAATCAGCCCCAGCATTTT. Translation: CSARDNRVGNQPQHF.

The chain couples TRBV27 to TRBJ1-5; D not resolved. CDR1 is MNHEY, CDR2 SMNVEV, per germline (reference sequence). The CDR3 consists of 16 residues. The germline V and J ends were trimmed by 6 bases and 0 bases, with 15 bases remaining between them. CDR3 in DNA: TGTGCCAGCAGCAATAATCGAGAGTATAGCAATCAGCCCCAGCATTTT. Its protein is CASSNNREYSNQPQHF.

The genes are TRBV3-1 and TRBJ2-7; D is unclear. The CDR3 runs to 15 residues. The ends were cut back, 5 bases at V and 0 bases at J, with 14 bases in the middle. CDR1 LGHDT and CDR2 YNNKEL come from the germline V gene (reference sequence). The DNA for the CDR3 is TGTGCCAGCAGCTCCCACGGAACTCACTCCTACGAGCAGTACTTC. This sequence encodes CASSSHGTHSYEQYF.

This CDR3 reads CASSPRGGPVRFF. CDR3 nucleotide sequence: TGTGCCAGCAGCCCGCGCGGGGGGCCCGTTCGGTTCTTC. This chain connects TRBV7-3 to TRBJ2-1, with 8 bases lining up with TRBD2. V was clipped by 5 bases and J by 15 bases; unmatched bases: 12. Germline CDR1 is SGHTA and CDR2 is FQGTGA. The CDR3 length is 13 residues.

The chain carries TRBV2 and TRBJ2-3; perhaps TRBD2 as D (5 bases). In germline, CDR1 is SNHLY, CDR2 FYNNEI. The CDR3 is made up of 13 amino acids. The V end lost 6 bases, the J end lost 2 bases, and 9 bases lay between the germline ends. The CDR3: CASRRAYTDTQYF. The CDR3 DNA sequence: TGTGCCAGCAGGCGGGCGTACACAGATACGCAGTATTTT.

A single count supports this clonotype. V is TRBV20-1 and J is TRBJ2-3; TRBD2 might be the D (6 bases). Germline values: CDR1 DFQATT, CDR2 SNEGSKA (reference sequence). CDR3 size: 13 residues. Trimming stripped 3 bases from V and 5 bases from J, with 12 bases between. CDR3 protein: CSARGGFLDTQYF. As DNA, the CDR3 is TGCAGTGCTAGGGGGGGTTTCTTAGATACGCAGTATTTT.

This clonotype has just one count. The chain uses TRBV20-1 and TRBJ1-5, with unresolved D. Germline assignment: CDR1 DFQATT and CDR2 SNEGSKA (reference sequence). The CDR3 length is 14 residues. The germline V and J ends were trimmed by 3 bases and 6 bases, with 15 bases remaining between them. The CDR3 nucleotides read TGCAGTGCTAGCCCGGTAGTGGGCGGTCAGCCCCAGCATTTT. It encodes CSASPVVGGQPQHF.

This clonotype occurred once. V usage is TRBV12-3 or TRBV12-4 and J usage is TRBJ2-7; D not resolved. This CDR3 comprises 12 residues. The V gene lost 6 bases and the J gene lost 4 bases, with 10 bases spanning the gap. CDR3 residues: CASSPGNYEQYF. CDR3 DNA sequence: TGTGCCAGCAGCCCCGGCAATTACGAGCAGTACTTC.

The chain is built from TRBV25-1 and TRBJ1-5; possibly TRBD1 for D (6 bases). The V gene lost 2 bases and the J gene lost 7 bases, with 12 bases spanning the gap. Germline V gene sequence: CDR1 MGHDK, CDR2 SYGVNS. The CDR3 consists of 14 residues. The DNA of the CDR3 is TGTGCCAGCAGTGAACAAGGGGGAGGGCAGCCCCAGCATTTT. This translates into CASSEQGGGQPQHF.

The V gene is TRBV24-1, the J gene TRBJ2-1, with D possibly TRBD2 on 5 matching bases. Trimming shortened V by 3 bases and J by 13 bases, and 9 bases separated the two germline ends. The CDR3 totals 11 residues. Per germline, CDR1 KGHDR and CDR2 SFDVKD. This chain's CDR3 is CATSDLGVQFF. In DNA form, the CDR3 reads TGTGCCACCAGTGATCTCGGGGTACAGTTCTTC.

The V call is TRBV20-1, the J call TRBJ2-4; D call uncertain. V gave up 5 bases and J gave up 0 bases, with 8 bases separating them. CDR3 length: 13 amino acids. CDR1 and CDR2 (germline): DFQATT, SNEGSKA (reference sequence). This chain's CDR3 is CSAPETAKNIQYF. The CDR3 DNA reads TGCAGTGCTCCAGAGACAGCCAAAAACATTCAGTACTTC.

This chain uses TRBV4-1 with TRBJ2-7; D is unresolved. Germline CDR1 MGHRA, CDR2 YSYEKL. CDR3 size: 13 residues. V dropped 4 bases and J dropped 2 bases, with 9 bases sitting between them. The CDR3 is CASSPTLPYEQYF. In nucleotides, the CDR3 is TGCGCCAGCAGCCCGACCCTTCCCTACGAGCAGTACTTC.

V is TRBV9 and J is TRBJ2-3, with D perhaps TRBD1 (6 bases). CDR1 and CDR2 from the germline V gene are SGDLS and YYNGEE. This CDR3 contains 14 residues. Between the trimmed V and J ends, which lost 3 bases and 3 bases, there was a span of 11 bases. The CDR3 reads CASSEGVSTDTQYF. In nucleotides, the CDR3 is TGTGCCAGCAGCGAGGGGGTTAGTACAGATACGCAGTATTTT.

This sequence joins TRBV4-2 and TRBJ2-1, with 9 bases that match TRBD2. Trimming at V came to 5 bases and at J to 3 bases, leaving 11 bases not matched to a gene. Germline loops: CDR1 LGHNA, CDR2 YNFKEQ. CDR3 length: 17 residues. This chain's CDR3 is CASSLGLAPENYNEQFF. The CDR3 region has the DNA TGTGCCAGCAGCTTGGGACTAGCCCCCGAAAACTACAATGAGCAGTTCTTC.